This T cell receptor beta chain was sequenced during a study of blood T cell repertoires in COVID-19. For the study at large: PBMCs, B-cell-depleted T cells, or T cells were the source of the cDNA or gDNA that made up the material.

Profiling relied on immunoSEQ multiplex PCR, and the TCRdb table lists in-frame clones only, not all of them. The profile shows 350,000 to 450,000 clones, approximately 88% of them singletons. V dropped 2 bases and J dropped 8; count of bases not matched to a gene: 7. Germline V gene sequence: CDR1 GTSNPN, CDR2 SVGIG (reference sequence). This CDR3 contains 14 residues. The sequencing input was peripheral blood. The chain couples TRBV30 to TRBJ2-1; 9 bases are a match to TRBD2. The clonotype originates from a man aged 40-50 years with acute or convalescent COVID-19. CDR3 in DNA: TGTGCCTGGAGTTCCTTAGCGGGAGAAGATGAGCAGTTCTTC. Amino acids: CAWSSLAGEDEQFF. The full variable domain, completed using reference TRBV30 and TRBJ2-1, is SQTIHQWPATLVQPVGSPLSLECTVEGTSNPNLYWYRQAAGRGLQLLFYSVGIGQISSEVPQNLSASRPQDRQFILSSKKLLLSDSGFYLCAWSSLAGEDEQFFGPGTRLTVL.